Sequencing of this T cell receptor beta chain was carried out in a study of blood T cell repertoires in COVID-19. Libraries were prepared by immunoSEQ multiplex PCR; TCRdb keeps only in-frame clonotypes and omits some of them. This sample has 150,000 to 200,000 clones, with approximately 90% found just once. This CDR3 is 12 amino acids long. Germline V CDR1 and CDR2: LNHDA, SQIVND (reference sequence). Trimming took 8 bases from V and 2 from J, leaving 9 bases between them. The origin of this receptor is a woman aged 80 or over in a cohort sampled during active or convalescent COVID-19. The chain recombines TRBV19 with TRBJ1-1; D is undetermined. Sequenced: peripheral blood. The CDR3 loop reads CASGGRNTEAFF. In DNA form, the CDR3 reads TGTGCCAGTGGCGGGAGAAACACTGAAGCTTTCTTT.